This T cell receptor (beta chain) derives from a study of cytomegalovirus exposure and HLA in healthy donors. Across the study: The study placed less than 90% of its 398 genotyped donors in the Caucasian-associated ancestry cluster. Study outcomes and limitations: Later on, a genetic analysis was performed. It linked a missense variant in DCLRE1C with V- and J-gene trimming of TCR beta. Information on immune exposure was restricted to one variable (CMV serostatus).

Each donor's status was that of a healthy bone marrow donor. In germline, CDR1 is SGHRS, CDR2 YFSETQ. V lost 2 bases to trimming and J lost 5 bases; unmatched junction nucleotides: 7. This CDR3 has 14 amino acids. Remarks on this clone: Its antigen is unidentified.

Use of 60 Vbeta and 13 Jbeta primers characterized the PCR. Assay: immunoSEQ multiplex PCR; the TCRdb copy retains only in-frame clones and omits some. The table has 100,000 to 150,000 clones, 80% seen once. The specimen sequenced was PBMCs. The genes are TRBV5-1 and TRBJ2-7, with 7 bases identical to TRBD2. The clonotype originates from a female donor in good health and CMV-seronegative. In DNA, the CDR3 is TGCGCCAGCAGCTTTGGGGGAGGGCCGAACGAGCAGTACTTC. Translated: CASSFGGGPNEQYF.